This T cell receptor beta chain was captured in a study of molecular identifiers for immune sequencing clone quantification. The study's findings and limits: Over 99% of effector molecules, but under 1% in naive cells, were held by clones with more than 20 RNA copies. Investigators reportedly could detect spiked Jurkat TCR RNA from one cell among one million naive cells.

Bulk TCR libraries used previously described methods and listed TCR primers. TCRdb re-called the PCR reads with MiXCR, one entry per CDR3 protein. The repertoire holds 90,000 or so distinct CDR3 sequences, with 21% as singletons. Naive CD8 T cells were sorted, and the gate applied was CD8+CD4-CCR7+CD45RA+. Concerning this clonotype: What it binds is unknown. Being one base from a much bigger clone, this may be a read error.

V dropped 5 bases and J dropped 4 bases, with 14 bases sitting between them. Germline assignment: CDR1 WSHSY and CDR2 SAAADI. This CDR3 is built from 14 residues. Material: naive CD8+ T cells from blood, with Jurkat cell RNA spiked in. Subset indicated: FACS-sorted CD8+CD4-CCR7+CD45RA+ naive T cells. The sequence came from a human donor in good health. Some libraries in this study had Jurkat cell RNA spiked in. The chain carries TRBV10-2 and TRBJ1-1; D is undetermined. The CDR3 nucleotides read TGCGCCAGCAGTCTTTCTCGTATGAGCACTGAAGCTTTCTTT. This sequence encodes CASSLSRMSTEAFF.